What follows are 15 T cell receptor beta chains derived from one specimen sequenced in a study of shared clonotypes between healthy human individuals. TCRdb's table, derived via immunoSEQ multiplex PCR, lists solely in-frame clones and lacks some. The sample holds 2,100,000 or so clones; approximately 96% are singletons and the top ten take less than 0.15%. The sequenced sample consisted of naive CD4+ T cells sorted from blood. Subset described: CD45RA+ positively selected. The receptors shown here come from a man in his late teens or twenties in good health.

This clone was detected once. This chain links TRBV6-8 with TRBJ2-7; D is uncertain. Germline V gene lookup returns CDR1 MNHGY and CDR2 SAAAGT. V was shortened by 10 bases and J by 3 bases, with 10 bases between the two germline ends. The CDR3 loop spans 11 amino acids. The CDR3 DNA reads TGTGCCACCAAATTATTCTACGAGCAGTACTTC. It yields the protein CATKLFYEQYF.

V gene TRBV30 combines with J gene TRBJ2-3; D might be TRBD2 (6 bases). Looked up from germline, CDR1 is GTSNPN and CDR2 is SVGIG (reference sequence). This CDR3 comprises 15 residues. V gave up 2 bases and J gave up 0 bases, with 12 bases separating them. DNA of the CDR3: TGTGCCTGGAGTTCCGGGAGTAAAAGCACAGATACGCAGTATTTT. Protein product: CAWSSGSKSTDTQYF.

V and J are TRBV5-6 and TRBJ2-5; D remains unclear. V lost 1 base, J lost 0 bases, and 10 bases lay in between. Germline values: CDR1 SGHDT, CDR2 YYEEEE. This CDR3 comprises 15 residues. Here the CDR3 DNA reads TGTGCCAGCAGCTTGAGACGGCTGAACCAAGAGACCCAGTACTTC. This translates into CASSLRRLNQETQYF.

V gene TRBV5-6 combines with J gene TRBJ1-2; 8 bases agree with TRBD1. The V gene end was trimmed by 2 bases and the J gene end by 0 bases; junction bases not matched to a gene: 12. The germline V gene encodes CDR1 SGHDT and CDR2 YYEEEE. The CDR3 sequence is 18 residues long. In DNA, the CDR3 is TGTGCCAGCAGCTTACACACCGGGACAGGCGGAGCTAACTATGGCTACACCTTC. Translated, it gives CASSLHTGTGGANYGYTF.

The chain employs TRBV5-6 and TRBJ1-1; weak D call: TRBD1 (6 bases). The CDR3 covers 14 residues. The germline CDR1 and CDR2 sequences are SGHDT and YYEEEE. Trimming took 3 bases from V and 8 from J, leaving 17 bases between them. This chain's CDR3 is CASSWGPRGWEAFF. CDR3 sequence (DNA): TGTGCCAGCAGCTGGGGGCCCAGGGGTTGGGAAGCTTTCTTT. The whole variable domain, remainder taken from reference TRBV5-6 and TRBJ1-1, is DAGVTQSPTHLIKTRGQQVTLRCSPKSGHDTVSWYQQALGQGPQFIFQYYEEEERQRGNFPDRFSGHQFPNYSSELNVNALLLGDSALYLCASSWGPRGWEAFFGQGTRLTVV.

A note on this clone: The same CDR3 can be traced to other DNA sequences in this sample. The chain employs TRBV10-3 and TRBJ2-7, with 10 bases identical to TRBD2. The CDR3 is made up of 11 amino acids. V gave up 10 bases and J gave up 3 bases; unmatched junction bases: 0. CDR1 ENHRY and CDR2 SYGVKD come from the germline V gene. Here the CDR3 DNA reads TGTGCCACTAGCGGGAGCTACGAGCAGTACTTC. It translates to CATSGSYEQYF.

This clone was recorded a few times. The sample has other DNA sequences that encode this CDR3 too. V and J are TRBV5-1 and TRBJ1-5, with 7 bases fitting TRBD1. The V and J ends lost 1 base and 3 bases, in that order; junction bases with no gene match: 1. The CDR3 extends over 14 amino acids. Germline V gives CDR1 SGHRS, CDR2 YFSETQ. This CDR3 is CASSLTGDNQPQHF. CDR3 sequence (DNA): TGCGCCAGCAGCTTGACAGGGGACAATCAGCCCCAGCATTTT. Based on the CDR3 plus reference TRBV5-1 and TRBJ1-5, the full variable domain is KAGVTQTPRYLIKTRGQQVTLSCSPISGHRSVSWYQQTPGQGLQFLFEYFSETQRNKGNFPGRFSGRQFSNSRSEMNVSTLELGDSALYLCASSLTGDNQPQHFGDGTRLSIL.

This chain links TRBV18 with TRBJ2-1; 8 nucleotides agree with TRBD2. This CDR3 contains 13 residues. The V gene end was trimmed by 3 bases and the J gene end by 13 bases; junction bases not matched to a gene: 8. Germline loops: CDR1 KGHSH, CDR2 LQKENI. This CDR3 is CASSPTSAVFQFF. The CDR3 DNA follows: TGTGCCAGCTCACCGACTAGCGCCGTTTTCCAGTTCTTC.

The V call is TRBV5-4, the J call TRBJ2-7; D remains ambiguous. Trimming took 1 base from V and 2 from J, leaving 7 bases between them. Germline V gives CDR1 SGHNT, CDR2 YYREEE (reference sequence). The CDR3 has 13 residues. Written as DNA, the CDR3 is TGTGCCAGCAGCTTGTGGACCACCTACGAGCAGTACTTC. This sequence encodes CASSLWTTYEQYF.

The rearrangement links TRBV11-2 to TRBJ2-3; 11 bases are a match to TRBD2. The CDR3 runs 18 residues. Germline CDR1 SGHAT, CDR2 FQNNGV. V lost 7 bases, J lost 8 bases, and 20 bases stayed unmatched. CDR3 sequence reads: CASTRGGTSGAGAGTQYF. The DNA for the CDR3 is TGTGCCAGCACCCGAGGGGGGACTAGCGGCGCCGGGGCTGGTACGCAGTATTTT.

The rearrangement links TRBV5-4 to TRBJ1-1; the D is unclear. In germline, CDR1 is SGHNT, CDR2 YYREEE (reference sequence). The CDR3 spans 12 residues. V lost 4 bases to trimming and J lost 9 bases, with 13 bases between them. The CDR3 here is CASSTRAAQAFF. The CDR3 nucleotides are TGTGCCAGCAGCACAAGGGCTGCTCAAGCTTTCTTT.

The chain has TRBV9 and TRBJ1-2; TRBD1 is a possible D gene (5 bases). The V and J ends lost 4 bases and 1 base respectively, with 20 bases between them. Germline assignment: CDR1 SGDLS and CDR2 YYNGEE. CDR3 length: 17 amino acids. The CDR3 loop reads CASSPWEGPGHNYGYTF. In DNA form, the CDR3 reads TGTGCCAGCAGCCCCTGGGAGGGGCCAGGACATAACTATGGCTACACCTTC.

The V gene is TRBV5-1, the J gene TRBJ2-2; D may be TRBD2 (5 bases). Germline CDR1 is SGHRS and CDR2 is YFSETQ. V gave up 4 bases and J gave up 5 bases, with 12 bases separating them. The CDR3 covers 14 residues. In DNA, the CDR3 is TGCGCCAGCAGCCCCGAGACTAAAACCGGGGAGCTGTTTTTT. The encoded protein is CASSPETKTGELFF.

The CDR3 sequence is CASRARQGLIHTEAFF. The CDR3 nucleotides are TGCGCCAGCCGGGCCAGACAGGGACTGATTCACACTGAAGCTTTCTTT. The chain is built from TRBV5-1 and TRBJ1-1; 7 bases line up with TRBD1. After removal of 7 bases from V and 3 bases from J, the junction contained 15 bases not matched to a gene. The V gene's germline CDR1 is SGHRS and CDR2 YFSETQ. CDR3 size: 16 residues.

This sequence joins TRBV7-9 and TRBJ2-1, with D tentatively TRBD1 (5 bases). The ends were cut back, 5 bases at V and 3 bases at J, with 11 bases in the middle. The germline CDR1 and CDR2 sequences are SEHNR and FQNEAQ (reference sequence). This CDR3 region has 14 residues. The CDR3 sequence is CASSRGQGYNEQFF. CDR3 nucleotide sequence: TGTGCCAGCAGCCGCGGCCAGGGCTACAATGAGCAGTTCTTC. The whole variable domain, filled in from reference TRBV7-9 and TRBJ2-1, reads DTGVSQNPRHKITKRGQNVTFRCDPISEHNRLYWYRQTLGQGPEFLTYFQNEAQLEKSRLLSDRFSAERPKGSFSTLEIQRTEQGDSAMYLCASSRGQGYNEQFFGPGTRLTVL.